The 14 T cell receptor beta chains in this list originate from one sample, sequenced in a study of CD8+ T cells in alopecia areata. The sequencing template was cDNA reverse transcribed from extracted RNA. The assay was immunoSEQ multiplex PCR, and TCRdb's table has in-frame clones only and misses some. Among fewer than 110,000 clones listed, roughly 50% were seen once. Sequencing input: CD4+ T cells sorted from blood. These TCRs come from a human donor in good health.

The CDR3 sequence: CASSQALTGEGTGELFF. As DNA, the CDR3 is TGCGCCAGCAGCCAAGCCCTGACAGGGGAGGGCACCGGGGAGCTGTTTTTT. This rearrangement joins TRBV4-3 to TRBJ2-2; a possible D gene is TRBD1 (8 bases). V lost 1 base to trimming and J lost 4 bases, with 16 bases between them. The CDR3 has 17 residues. The germline V gene encodes CDR1 LGHNA and CDR2 YSLEER.

There are a few counts of this clone. This chain connects TRBV7-9 to TRBJ1-1; no reliable D call. CDR1 SEHNR and CDR2 FQNEAQ come from the germline V gene (reference sequence). This CDR3 contains 14 residues. V lost 0 bases and J lost 3, with 8 bases in between. The CDR3 reads CASSLAGWDTEAFF. CDR3 DNA: TGTGCCAGCAGCTTAGCAGGGTGGGACACTGAAGCTTTCTTT.

The DNA of the CDR3 is TGTGCCAGCAGCGTCCAGGGGGCGGGAGCTTTCTTT. This gives the protein CASSVQGAGAFF. The rearrangement links TRBV7-9 to TRBJ1-1; 8 bases match TRBD1. CDR1 and CDR2 (germline): SEHNR, FQNEAQ (reference sequence). Trimming cost V 5 bases and J 10 bases; bases outside gene matches: 6. This CDR3 contains 12 residues.

The DNA for the CDR3 is TGCGCCAGCAGCCAAGATCTGTACAGGGAAGGCACTGAAGCTTTCTTT. The encoded protein is CASSQDLYREGTEAFF. V usage is TRBV4-3 and J usage is TRBJ1-1; TRBD1 might be the D (6 bases). V was clipped by 0 bases and J by 4 bases, with 15 bases between them. The CDR3 loop spans 16 amino acids. CDR1 is LGHNA, CDR2 YSLEER, per germline.

V and J are TRBV6-4 and TRBJ1-2; no reliable D call. V was shortened by 3 bases and J by 8 bases, with 10 bases between the two germline ends. The CDR3 totals 12 residues. CDR1 MRHNA and CDR2 SNTAGT come from the germline V gene. The CDR3 sequence: CASSDSGLGYTF. CDR3 in DNA: TGTGCCAGCAGTGATTCCGGGTTGGGCTACACCTTC.

This clone showed up just a few times. V is TRBV14 and J is TRBJ1-2, with 9 positions matching TRBD1. Losses at the gene ends were 4 bases for V and 7 bases for J; bases not matched to a gene: 4. Per germline, CDR1 SGHDN and CDR2 FVKESK. This CDR3 has 13 amino acids. CDR3 sequence (DNA): TGTGCCAGCAGCCTCGGGACAGGGTCTGGCTACACCTTC. It is translated as CASSLGTGSGYTF.

CDR3: CAWSLGSPEAFF. The CDR3 DNA reads TGTGCCTGGAGTCTGGGGTCGCCTGAAGCTTTCTTT. This chain connects TRBV30 to TRBJ1-1, with D uncertain. This CDR3 has 12 amino acids. V lost 2 bases to trimming and J lost 6 bases, with 10 bases between them. Per germline, CDR1 GTSNPN and CDR2 SVGIG (reference sequence). Full variable domain (missing parts from reference TRBV30 and TRBJ1-1): SQTIHQWPATLVQPVGSPLSLECTVEGTSNPNLYWYRQAAGRGLQLLFYSVGIGQISSEVPQNLSASRPQDRQFILSSKKLLLSDSGFYLCAWSLGSPEAFFGQGTRLTVV.

V usage is TRBV5-6 and J usage is TRBJ2-5, with D uncertain. The CDR3 contains 13 residues. The germline V gene has CDR1 SGHDT and CDR2 YYEEEE. Trimming left V 5 bases short and J 2 bases short, with 10 bases between. The DNA for the CDR3 is TGTGCCAGCAGTTATGGACGGCAAGAGACCCAGTACTTC. It codes for CASSYGRQETQYF.

This chain links TRBV20-1 with TRBJ1-1, with D unresolved. The CDR3 runs 11 residues. With 1 base removed from V and 6 bases from J, the gap between germline ends came to 6 bases. Germline-derived CDR1 and CDR2 are DFQATT and SNEGSKA (reference sequence). CDR3 sequence (DNA): TGCAGTGCTAGAGCCCGGTCTGAAGCTTTCTTT. This translates into CSARARSEAFF.

This clone came up a few times. V and J are TRBV18 and TRBJ1-1; 8 positions match TRBD1. Germline lookup yields CDR1 KGHSH and CDR2 LQKENI. After removal of 3 bases from V and 3 bases from J, the junction contained 9 bases not matched to a gene. This CDR3 spans 16 amino acids. The CDR3 here is CASSPRTGPRDTEAFF. The CDR3 region has the DNA TGTGCCAGCTCACCCCGGACAGGGCCCAGGGACACTGAAGCTTTCTTT.

The rearrangement joins TRBV5-1 to TRBJ1-2, with D hard to call. This CDR3 is 14 amino acids long. The V gene lost 0 bases and the J gene lost 0 bases, with 6 bases spanning the gap. CDR1 SGHRS and CDR2 YFSETQ come from the germline V gene. The CDR3 coding sequence is TGCGCCAGCAGCTTGGGGTCTACTAACTATGGCTACACCTTC. Its translation is CASSLGSTNYGYTF.

The chain couples TRBV6-1 to TRBJ1-5, with D tentatively TRBD1 (5 bases). CDR1 MNHNS and CDR2 SASEGT come from the germline V gene. Trimming stripped 4 bases from V and 3 bases from J, with 13 bases between. The CDR3 contains 15 residues. CDR3 bases: TGTGCCAGCAGTGCCGGAGGGACCACCAATCAGCCCCAGCATTTT. This translates into CASSAGGTTNQPQHF.

The chain has TRBV15 and TRBJ1-1, with D unclear. Germline V lookup: CDR1 LNHNV, CDR2 YYDKDF (reference sequence). The CDR3 contains 16 residues. The V gene lost 5 bases and the J gene lost 1 base, with 17 bases spanning the gap. CDR3 bases: TGTGCCACCAGCCTGTTCGCCGGGAGTGGGAACACTGAAGCTTTCTTT. It is translated as CATSLFAGSGNTEAFF.

The rearrangement joins TRBV7-2 to TRBJ2-3; no reliable D call. The CDR3 is 17 amino acids. Trimming removed 1 base from V and 3 bases from J, with 17 bases in between. Per the germline V gene, CDR1 is SGHTA and CDR2 is FQGNSA. The CDR3 DNA sequence: TGTGCCAGCAGCTTAGTGGGTAGGCAGAGCGAAACAGATACGCAGTATTTT. Translation gives CASSLVGRQSETDTQYF.